The rows below give T cell receptor beta chains drawn from one sample of a study of blood T cell repertoires in COVID-19. The method was immunoSEQ multiplex PCR; TCRdb's version includes in-frame clones alone and lacks a portion of them. In the table there are 300,000 or so clones, roughly 90% of which are singletons. Source material: peripheral blood. These receptors were obtained from a woman aged 30 to 39 with COVID-19, enrolled during active disease. The CDR3 runs from the conserved cysteine through the conserved F or W. D genes are given only for firm matches.

v_call: TRBV9; d_call: .; j_call: TRBJ1-2; cdr3_aa: CASSVTGSANYGYTF; cdr3_nt: TGTGCCAGCAGCGTAACAGGATCCGCTAACTATGGCTACACCTTC
v_call: TRBV30; d_call: TRBD2; j_call: TRBJ2-3; cdr3_aa: CAFSGPSTDTQYF; cdr3_nt: TGTGCATTTAGCGGGCCTAGCACAGATACGCAGTATTTT
v_call: TRBV11-2; d_call: .; j_call: TRBJ1-6; cdr3_aa: CASSFRFGTDNSPLHF; cdr3_nt: TGTGCCAGCAGCTTCCGATTTGGAACAGATAATTCACCCCTCCACTTT
v_call: TRBV19; d_call: TRBD2; j_call: TRBJ2-1; cdr3_aa: CASSPPHPGLADNEQFF; cdr3_nt: TGTGCCAGTAGCCCGCCCCACCCGGGACTAGCGGACAATGAGCAGTTCTTC
v_call: TRBV10-2; d_call: .; j_call: TRBJ2-5; cdr3_aa: CASSEFARRETQYF; cdr3_nt: TGCGCCAGCAGTGAATTTGCTCGTAGAGAGACCCAGTACTTC
v_call: TRBV29-1; d_call: .; j_call: TRBJ1-3; cdr3_aa: CSVEEEGQGIFSGNTIYF; cdr3_nt: TGCAGCGTTGAAGAGGAAGGGCAGGGGATTTTCTCTGGAAACACCATATATTTT
v_call: TRBV5-1; d_call: TRBD1; j_call: TRBJ1-5; cdr3_aa: CASSPGQSNQPQHF; cdr3_nt: TGCGCCAGCAGCCCGGGACAGAGCAATCAGCCCCAGCATTTT
v_call: TRBV10-3; d_call: .; j_call: TRBJ1-1; cdr3_aa: CAIRGFEGTEAFF; cdr3_nt: TGTGCCATCCGAGGGTTCGAGGGCACTGAAGCTTTCTTT
v_call: TRBV27; d_call: .; j_call: TRBJ2-1; cdr3_aa: CASSLSSPPYNEQFF; cdr3_nt: TGTGCCAGCAGTTTAAGTAGCCCCCCCTACAATGAGCAGTTCTTC
v_call: TRBV4-1; d_call: TRBD1; j_call: TRBJ1-6; cdr3_aa: CASSQPRQGRNSPLHF; cdr3_nt: TGCGCCAGCAGCCAACCCCGACAGGGCAGAAATTCACCCCTCCACTTT
v_call: TRBV3-1/TRBV3-2; d_call: TRBD2; j_call: TRBJ2-3; cdr3_aa: CASSQGLAGTSTDTQYF; cdr3_nt: TGTGCCAGCAGCCAAGGGTTAGCGGGGACCAGCACAGATACGCAGTATTTT
v_call: TRBV5-1; d_call: TRBD1; j_call: TRBJ2-2; cdr3_aa: CASSIAGGDTGELFF; cdr3_nt: TGCGCCAGCAGCATAGCAGGGGGCGACACCGGGGAGCTGTTTTTT
v_call: TRBV13; d_call: TRBD1; j_call: TRBJ1-6; cdr3_aa: CASSTQTGELNSPLHF; cdr3_nt: TGTGCCAGCAGCACCCAGACAGGGGAACTTAATTCACCCCTCCACTTT
v_call: TRBV30; d_call: TRBD1; j_call: TRBJ1-1; cdr3_aa: CAWSKLPGGAGTEAFF; cdr3_nt: TGTGCCTGGAGTAAACTACCAGGGGGCGCAGGTACTGAAGCTTTCTTT
v_call: TRBV27; d_call: TRBD1; j_call: TRBJ1-3; cdr3_aa: CASSSPGQGVNTIYF; cdr3_nt: TGTGCCAGCAGTTCCCCGGGACAGGGGGTAAACACCATATATTTT
v_call: TRBV28; d_call: .; j_call: TRBJ2-7; cdr3_aa: CASSFPGWYEQYF; cdr3_nt: TGTGCCAGCAGTTTCCCGGGGTGGTACGAGCAGTACTTC
v_call: TRBV5-8; d_call: TRBD1; j_call: TRBJ1-2; cdr3_aa: CASSLVVTGGASGYTF; cdr3_nt: TGTGCCAGCAGCTTGGTGGTCACAGGGGGCGCGAGTGGCTACACCTTC